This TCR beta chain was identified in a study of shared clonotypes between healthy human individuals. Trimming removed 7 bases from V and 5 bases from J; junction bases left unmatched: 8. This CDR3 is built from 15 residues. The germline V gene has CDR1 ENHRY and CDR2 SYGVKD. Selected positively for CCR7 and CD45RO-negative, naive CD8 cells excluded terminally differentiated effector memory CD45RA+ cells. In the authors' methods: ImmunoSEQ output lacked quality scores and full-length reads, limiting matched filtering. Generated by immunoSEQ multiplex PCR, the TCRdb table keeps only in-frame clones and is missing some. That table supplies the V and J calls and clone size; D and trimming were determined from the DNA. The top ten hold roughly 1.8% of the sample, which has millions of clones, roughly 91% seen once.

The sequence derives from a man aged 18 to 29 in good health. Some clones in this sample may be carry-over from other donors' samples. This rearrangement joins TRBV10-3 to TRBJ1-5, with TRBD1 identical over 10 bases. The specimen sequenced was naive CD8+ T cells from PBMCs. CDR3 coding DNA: TGTGCCATCAAGGGGACAGGGGATGGGTATCAGCCCCAGCATTTT. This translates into CAIKGTGDGYQPQHF.